A single sample is the source of the 28 T cell receptor beta chains below, sequenced in a study of CD8+ T cells in alopecia areata. After isolation, RNA underwent reverse transcription to generate cDNA as the sequencing template. The protocol was immunoSEQ multiplex PCR, while the TCRdb copy is restricted to in-frame clones and leaves out a portion. The sample shows 160,000 or so clones, 65% to 75% of them seen only once. The sequencing here drew on CD8+ T cells sorted from blood, taken at week 0. The receptors come from a human donor with alopecia areata.

The CDR3 bases are TGCAGCGTTGATATGCAAGAGACCCAGTACTTC. Its protein product is CSVDMQETQYF. The V gene is TRBV29-1, the J gene TRBJ2-5, with unresolved D. Deletions cut 3 bases from V and 2 bases from J, with 4 bases between. The CDR3 is 11 residues long. The germline V gene encodes CDR1 SQVTM and CDR2 ANQGSEA.

Written as DNA, the CDR3 is TGTGCCAGCAGCCAAGGGTACAGCGGGGGGGCCCGGAGCTCCTACAATGAGCAGTTCTTC. The encoded protein is CASSQGYSGGARSSYNEQFF. The chain joins TRBV14 to TRBJ2-1; 10 bases match TRBD2. Losses at the gene ends were 1 base for V and 0 bases for J; bases not matched to a gene: 12. The CDR3 spans 20 residues. Germline V lookup: CDR1 SGHDN, CDR2 FVKESK. Full variable domain (rest looked up from reference TRBV14 and TRBJ2-1): EAGVTQFPSHSVIEKGQTVTLRCDPISGHDNLYWYRRVMGKEIKFLLHFVKESKQDESGMPNNRFLAERTGGTYSTLKVQPAELEDSGVYFCASSQGYSGGARSSYNEQFFGPGTRLTVL.

This sequence joins TRBV4-1 and TRBJ1-1; D is undetermined. The length of the CDR3 is 14 residues. V was shortened by 2 bases and J by 5 bases, with 12 bases between the two germline ends. Germline V lookup: CDR1 MGHRA, CDR2 YSYEKL. The CDR3 DNA sequence: TGCGCCAGCAGCCAAAGGATCCGGGATACTGAAGCTTTCTTT. It specifies CASSQRIRDTEAFF.

The CDR3 sequence: CASSSVGKGDQPQHF. The DNA for the CDR3 is TGTGCCAGCAGCTCAGTCGGAAAGGGAGATCAGCCCCAGCATTTT. The gene calls are TRBV7-9 and TRBJ1-5; D unclear. The CDR3 covers 15 residues. Germline CDR1 reads SEHNR; CDR2 reads FQNEAQ (reference sequence). V gave up 4 bases and J gave up 5 bases, with 15 bases separating them.

The chain links TRBV2 to TRBJ1-4; D call uncertain. The CDR3 loop spans 14 amino acids. Trimming took off 7 bases at V and 4 bases at J, with 13 bases between the two ends. CDR1 is SNHLY and CDR2 is FYNNEI in the germline V gene. CDR3 coding DNA: TGTGCCAGCAAGGTCTACGGAAGTAATGAAAAACTGTTTTTT. Translating it yields CASKVYGSNEKLFF.

The chain couples TRBV6-5 to TRBJ2-1; no reliable D call. The CDR3 consists of 14 residues. The V gene lost 0 bases and the J gene lost 5 bases, with 8 bases spanning the gap. CDR1 is MNHEY and CDR2 is SVGAGI in the germline V gene. The CDR3 sequence: CASSYSTQDNEQFF. CDR3 nucleotides: TGTGCCAGCAGTTACTCGACCCAAGACAATGAGCAGTTCTTC.

Note on this clone: Other DNA sequences from this sample encode an identical CDR3 as well. The CDR3 is CASSSGQGSYEQYF. CDR3 nucleotides: TGTGCCAGCAGCTCGGGACAGGGTTCCTACGAGCAGTACTTC. The chain combines TRBV7-9 with TRBJ2-7, with TRBD1 identical over 9 bases. Germline V lookup: CDR1 SEHNR, CDR2 FQNEAQ (reference sequence). CDR3 length: 14 residues. The V gene end was trimmed by 4 bases and the J gene end by 1 base; junction bases not matched to a gene: 2.

The table lists this clone with a count of one. V and J are TRBV25-1 and TRBJ2-2; tentatively, D is TRBD1 (5 bases). Deletions cut 2 bases from V and 7 bases from J, with 8 bases between. The V gene's germline CDR1 is MGHDK and CDR2 SYGVNS. CDR3 length: 13 residues. The CDR3: CASSEQGYGELFF. In DNA, the CDR3 is TGTGCCAGCAGTGAACAGGGATACGGGGAGCTGTTTTTT.

J is TRBJ1-1 and V is TRBV19; D remains ambiguous. CDR1 and CDR2 from the germline V gene are LNHDA and SQIVND (reference sequence). The germline V and J ends were trimmed by 10 bases and 7 bases, with 13 bases remaining between them. The CDR3 is 11 amino acids. Written as DNA, the CDR3 is TGTGCCACCAAGTGGGGTGATGAAGCTTTCTTT. Its translation is CATKWGDEAFF.

This clone came up a few times. This chain joins TRBV7-9 and TRBJ2-7; D perhaps matches TRBD2 (6 bases). The CDR3 length is 11 residues. Between the trimmed V and J ends, which lost 5 bases and 7 bases, there was a span of 9 bases. Germline-derived CDR1 and CDR2 are SEHNR and FQNEAQ (reference sequence). CDR3 DNA sequence: TGTGCCAGCAGCAACCGGGAGGAGCAGTACTTC. Translating gives CASSNREEQYF.

By proportion, this clone is large (0.1 to 1%). The gene calls are TRBV2 and TRBJ2-3; 9 bases match TRBD1. This CDR3 region has 14 residues. V trimming: 6 bases; J trimming: 6 bases; junction bases outside the gene matches: 7. The germline V gene encodes CDR1 SNHLY and CDR2 FYNNEI. CDR3 sequence (DNA): TGTGCCAGCAGACCACAGGGGGCTCGGGATACGCAGTATTTT. Translated: CASRPQGARDTQYF.

This clone was seen a few times. The CDR3 region is CAWSVPRAYEQYF. CDR3 nucleotide sequence: TGTGCCTGGAGTGTCCCCAGAGCCTACGAGCAGTACTTC. The chain links TRBV30 to TRBJ2-7; D call uncertain. CDR3 length: 13 residues. Trimming shortened V by 0 bases and J by 2 bases, and 8 bases separated the two germline ends. CDR1 is GTSNPN and CDR2 is SVGIG in the germline V gene (reference sequence).

The genes are TRBV29-1 and TRBJ1-2, with unresolved D. This CDR3 comprises 11 residues. Germline V CDR1 and CDR2: SQVTM, ANQGSEA. The ends were cut back, 2 bases at V and 3 bases at J, with 4 bases in the middle. CDR3 sequence (DNA): TGCAGCGTTGAATTGGACTATGGCTACACCTTC. This sequence encodes CSVELDYGYTF.

The rearrangement joins TRBV30 to TRBJ1-1; the D is unclear. This CDR3 spans 12 amino acids. The V end was cut by 0 bases, the J end by 4 bases, with 6 bases between. CDR1 is GTSNPN, CDR2 SVGIG, per germline (reference sequence). CDR3 nucleotides: TGTGCCTGGAGTGTCCGGCCCACTGAAGCTTTCTTT. It is translated as CAWSVRPTEAFF.

This clone was seen only a few times. CDR3 amino acids: CASSQASASTDTQYF. The CDR3 region has the DNA TGCGCCAGCAGTCAAGCATCGGCTAGCACAGATACGCAGTATTTT. The chain is built from TRBV23-1 and TRBJ2-3; D ambiguous. TRBV23-1 is assigned to the ORF class and has an uncertain function. With 2 bases removed from V and 0 bases from J, the gap between germline ends came to 9 bases. The CDR3 is made up of 15 amino acids.

The chain employs TRBV13 and TRBJ2-2; a weak D match, TRBD2 (5 bases). Germline values: CDR1 PRHDT, CDR2 FYEKMQ (reference sequence). Trimming cost V 5 bases and J 5 bases, with 15 bases left between them. The CDR3 loop spans 15 amino acids. The CDR3 sequence is CASSDRPRGTGELFF. The CDR3, as DNA: TGTGCCAGCAGCGACCGGCCGAGAGGGACCGGGGAGCTGTTTTTT.

The V call is TRBV27, the J call TRBJ1-5; weak D call: TRBD1 (6 bases). Germline V gene lookup returns CDR1 MNHEY and CDR2 SMNVEV (reference sequence). V was trimmed by 5 bases and J by 3 bases, leaving 11 bases between them. CDR3 length: 14 residues. In DNA, the CDR3 is TGTGCCAGCAGTGTACAGGGTACCAATCAGCCCCAGCATTTT. It yields the protein CASSVQGTNQPQHF.

This clone was recorded a few times. J is TRBJ2-3 and V is TRBV6-1; TRBD2 matches at 8 bases. Germline CDR1 is MNHNS and CDR2 is SASEGT. This CDR3 is 15 amino acids long. J lost 2 bases, V lost 5 bases, and 6 bases had no gene match. In DNA, the CDR3 is TGTGCCAGCAGTACCGGGGGGGCTAACACAGATACGCAGTATTTT. Its protein product is CASSTGGANTDTQYF.

The CDR3 nucleotides read TGCGCCAGCAGCTATCGAGACATGAACACTGAAGCTTTCTTT. As protein: CASSYRDMNTEAFF. This chain connects TRBV5-1 to TRBJ1-1; D is uncertain. V dropped 3 bases and J dropped 0 bases, with 9 bases sitting between them. In germline, CDR1 is SGHRS, CDR2 YFSETQ. There are 14 residues in the CDR3.

The genes are TRBV2 and TRBJ2-1; D possibly corresponds to TRBD1 (6 bases). Germline CDR1 reads SNHLY; CDR2 reads FYNNEI. There are 17 residues in the CDR3. The V end lost 7 bases, the J end lost 9 bases, and 28 bases lay between the germline ends. This chain's CDR3 is CASTTGELNRDRGEQFF. Written as DNA, the CDR3 is TGTGCCAGCACCACCGGAGAATTGAACAGGGACCGGGGTGAGCAGTTCTTC.

The rearrangement links TRBV9 to TRBJ1-2, with D unresolved. Per germline, CDR1 SGDLS and CDR2 YYNGEE. The CDR3 runs 10 residues. Trimming cost V 7 bases and J 8 bases, with 9 bases left between them. The CDR3 spells CASVRGGYTF. The CDR3 DNA reads as TGTGCCAGCGTGCGGGGAGGCTACACCTTC.

The chain links TRBV5-6 to TRBJ2-1; perhaps D is TRBD1 or TRBD2 (6 bases each). This CDR3 has 16 amino acids. Trimming shortened V by 5 bases and J by 0 bases, and 15 bases separated the two germline ends. Per germline, CDR1 SGHDT and CDR2 YYEEEE. CDR3 in DNA: TGTGCCAGCAGATTAGGACAGACTAGCTCCTACAATGAGCAGTTCTTC. Protein product: CASRLGQTSSYNEQFF.

The chain uses TRBV9 and TRBJ1-2, with D tentatively TRBD1 (5 bases). This CDR3 spans 12 amino acids. Trimming stripped 5 bases from V and 4 bases from J, with 9 bases between. Looked up from germline, CDR1 is SGDLS and CDR2 is YYNGEE. In DNA, the CDR3 is TGTGCCAGCAGGGGGGACTTCTATGGCTACACCTTC. It encodes CASRGDFYGYTF.

The chain employs TRBV10-3 and TRBJ2-5, with D perhaps matching TRBD1 (5 bases). CDR1 is ENHRY and CDR2 is SYGVKD in the germline V gene. The CDR3 is made up of 12 amino acids. The ends were cut back, 10 bases at V and 2 bases at J, with 11 bases in the middle. In nucleotides, the CDR3 is TGTGCCACCTCCAGGGAACAAGAGACCCAGTACTTC. It codes for CATSREQETQYF.

This clone was seen only once. The V gene is TRBV11-2, the J gene TRBJ1-2, with TRBD1 matching 9 bases. Germline V lookup: CDR1 SGHAT, CDR2 FQNNGV. This CDR3 spans 14 amino acids. V trimming: 4 bases; J trimming: 4 bases; junction bases outside the gene matches: 4. The CDR3 here is CASSYGTGTYGYTF. The CDR3 DNA sequence: TGTGCCAGCAGCTACGGGACAGGGACCTATGGCTACACCTTC.

The rearrangement joins TRBV5-6 to TRBJ1-5; 7 bases agree with TRBD1. Germline V gene data show CDR1 as SGHDT and CDR2 as YYEEEE. The V and J ends lost 4 bases and 0 bases, in that order; junction bases with no gene match: 16. CDR3 length: 19 amino acids. This chain's CDR3 is CASSQTGHRGPNSNQPQHF. CDR3 coding DNA: TGTGCCAGCAGCCAAACGGGACACAGGGGACCAAATAGCAATCAGCCCCAGCATTTT.

The sample holds a few counts of this clone. The chain uses TRBV27 and TRBJ1-6; the match to TRBD1 covers 7 bases. Germline V lookup: CDR1 MNHEY, CDR2 SMNVEV (reference sequence). This CDR3 region has 13 residues. Losses at the gene ends were 8 bases for V and 9 bases for J; bases not matched to a gene: 7. The CDR3 loop reads CASFEYRGSPLHF. Here the CDR3 DNA reads TGTGCCAGCTTCGAGTACAGGGGTTCACCCCTCCACTTT.

This clone was seen more than once but under ten times. The CDR3 protein is CASSTSRPDEAFF. CDR3 nucleotides: TGTGCCAGTAGTACCTCACGACCGGATGAAGCTTTCTTT. The chain uses TRBV19 and TRBJ1-1; no reliable D call. The CDR3 is 13 residues long. Trimming pared 4 bases from V and 7 bases from J, leaving 13 bases between. CDR1 is LNHDA and CDR2 is SQIVND in the germline V gene (reference sequence).